These 8 T cell receptor beta chains were sequenced from one sample in a study of T cells after yellow fever vaccination. TCRdb re-called the 5' RACE reads through MiXCR, storing one row per CDR3 protein. The table records approximately 240,000 distinct CDR3 sequences, approximately 3.6% of them present only once. Sequenced here: PBMCs, sampled 15 days after the yellow fever booster vaccination. The origin of the receptors is a man between 18 and 35 years old who received the YFV17D yellow fever vaccine.

In its sample, this clonotype was seen many times. This chain joins TRBV4-3 and TRBJ2-5, with a tentative D call TRBD1 (6 bases). Trimming left V 6 bases short and J 4 bases short, with 15 bases between. This CDR3 has 14 amino acids. Germline CDR1 LGHNA, CDR2 YSLEER. The CDR3 region has the DNA TGCGCCAGCAGTAGTACAGGGATTGGAGAGACCCAGTACTTC. This encodes CASSSTGIGETQYF.

On this clonotype itself: This sequence may be a read error, since a much larger clone differs from it by one base. This chain links TRBV9 with TRBJ2-2, with D maybe TRBD2 (5 bases). The germline CDR1 and CDR2 sequences are SGDLS and YYNGEE. CDR3 length equals 15 residues. CDR3 sequence: CASSVTQVNTGELLF. Here the CDR3 DNA reads TGTGCCAGCAGCGTCACTCAGGTGAACACCGGGGAGCTGTTATTT.

In its sample, this clonotype was seen many times. The chain is built from TRBV12-3 or TRBV12-4 and TRBJ2-7, with TRBD1 identical over 8 bases. Trimming removed 5 bases from V and 3 bases from J; junction bases left unmatched: 6. The CDR3 extends over 14 amino acids. The CDR3 spells CASSPTDRVYEQYV. DNA of the CDR3: TGTGCCAGCAGTCCAACGGACAGGGTCTACGAGCAGTACGTC.

This clonotype was seen ten or more times. The chain is built from TRBV6-6 and TRBJ1-5; D unclear. CDR1 is MNHNY and CDR2 is SVGAGI in the germline V gene (reference sequence). The CDR3 is 15 amino acids. Trimming cost V 4 bases and J 7 bases, with 17 bases left between them. The DNA of the CDR3 is TGTGCCAGCAGTTTCCCCGCCCGAGGGATCCAGCCCCAGCATTTT. This sequence encodes CASSFPARGIQPQHF.

This clonotype appeared many times. The V call is TRBV12-3 or TRBV12-4, the J call TRBJ1-2; tentatively, D is TRBD1 (6 bases). Trimming removed 7 bases from V and 0 bases from J, with 15 bases in between. This CDR3 contains 15 residues. This CDR3 reads CASTKSGGSNYGYTF. The CDR3 DNA is TGTGCCAGCACTAAAAGTGGGGGCTCTAACTATGGCTACACCTTC.

At least ten counts were recorded for this clonotype. The chain employs TRBV20-1 and TRBJ1-5, with TRBD1 matching over 8 bases. Germline V CDR1 and CDR2: DFQATT, SNEGSKA (reference sequence). The CDR3 length is 16 residues. The junction had 14 bases not matched to a gene; V was cut back by 3 bases and J by 7 bases. CDR3 bases: TGCAGTGCTAGGTCAGGGGGCAGTACGGTAGAGCAGCCCCAGCATTTT. Translating gives CSARSGGSTVEQPQHF.

This clonotype was counted many times. The V and J genes are TRBV29-1 and TRBJ2-7; 10 nucleotides align to TRBD1. The CDR3 length is 16 residues. Germline values: CDR1 SQVTM, CDR2 ANQGSEA. V shed 4 bases, J shed 1 base, and the junction held 10 bases outside the gene matches. This CDR3 reads CSVGPGQGYASYEQYF. The CDR3 DNA reads TGCAGCGTTGGGCCGGGACAGGGGTATGCGTCCTACGAGCAGTACTTC.

This clonotype occurred many times. The chain uses TRBV20-1 and TRBJ2-3, with TRBD2 matching 7 bases. CDR1 and CDR2 (germline): DFQATT, SNEGSKA (reference sequence). The CDR3 consists of 14 residues. V dropped 3 bases and J dropped 6; count of bases not matched to a gene: 9. The CDR3 sequence: CSASGGGNLDTQYF. CDR3 DNA sequence: TGCAGTGCTAGTGGCGGGGGAAATTTGGATACGCAGTATTTT.